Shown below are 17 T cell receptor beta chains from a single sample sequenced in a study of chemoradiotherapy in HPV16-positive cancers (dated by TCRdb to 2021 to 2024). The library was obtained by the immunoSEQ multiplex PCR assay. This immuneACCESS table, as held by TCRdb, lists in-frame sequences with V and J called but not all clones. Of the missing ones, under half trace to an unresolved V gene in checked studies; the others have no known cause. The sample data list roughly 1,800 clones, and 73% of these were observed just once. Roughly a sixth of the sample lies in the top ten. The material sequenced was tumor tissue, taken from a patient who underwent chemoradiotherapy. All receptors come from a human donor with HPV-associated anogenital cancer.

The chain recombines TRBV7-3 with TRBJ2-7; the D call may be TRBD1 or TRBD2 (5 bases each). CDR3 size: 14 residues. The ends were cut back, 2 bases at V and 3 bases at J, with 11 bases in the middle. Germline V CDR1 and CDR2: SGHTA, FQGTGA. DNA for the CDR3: TGTGCCAGCAGCTTAGGACCTGGGGGCTACGAGCAGTACTTC. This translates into CASSLGPGGYEQYF.

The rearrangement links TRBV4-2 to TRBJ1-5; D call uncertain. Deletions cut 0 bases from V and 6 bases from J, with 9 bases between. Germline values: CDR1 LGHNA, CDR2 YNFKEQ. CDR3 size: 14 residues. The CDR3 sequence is CASSQDYRGQPQHF. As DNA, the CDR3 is TGTGCCAGCAGCCAAGATTACCGGGGTCAGCCCCAGCATTTT.

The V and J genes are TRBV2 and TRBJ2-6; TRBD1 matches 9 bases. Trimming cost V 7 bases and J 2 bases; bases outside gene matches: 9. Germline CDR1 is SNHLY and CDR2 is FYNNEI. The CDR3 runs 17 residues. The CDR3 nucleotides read TGTGCCAGCACCCGGGACAGGGTGAGGACTGGGGCCAACGTCCTGACTTTC. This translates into CASTRDRVRTGANVLTF.

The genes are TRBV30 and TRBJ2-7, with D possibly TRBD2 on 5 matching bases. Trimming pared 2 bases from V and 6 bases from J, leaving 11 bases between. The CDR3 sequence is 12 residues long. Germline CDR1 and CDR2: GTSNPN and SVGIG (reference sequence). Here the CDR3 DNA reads TGTGCCTGGAGTTCTCGGAGCGGCGAGCAGTACTTC. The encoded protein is CAWSSRSGEQYF.

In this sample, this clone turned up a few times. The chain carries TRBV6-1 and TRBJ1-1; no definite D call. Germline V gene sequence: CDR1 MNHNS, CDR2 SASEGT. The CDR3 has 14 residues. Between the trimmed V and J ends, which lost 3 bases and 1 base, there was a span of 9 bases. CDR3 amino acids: CASSDLRGNTEAFF. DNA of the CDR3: TGTGCCAGCAGTGACCTAAGAGGGAACACTGAAGCTTTCTTT.

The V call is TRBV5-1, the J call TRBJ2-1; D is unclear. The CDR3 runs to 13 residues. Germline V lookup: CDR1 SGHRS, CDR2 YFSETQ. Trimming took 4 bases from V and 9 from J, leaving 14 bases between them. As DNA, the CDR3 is TGCGCCAGCAGCCTTGGTTCTGAGACTGAGCAGTTCTTC. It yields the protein CASSLGSETEQFF.

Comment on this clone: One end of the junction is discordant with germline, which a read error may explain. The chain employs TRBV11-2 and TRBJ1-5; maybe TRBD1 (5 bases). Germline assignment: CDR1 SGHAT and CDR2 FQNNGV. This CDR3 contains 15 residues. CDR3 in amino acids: CASNLNGAANQPQHF. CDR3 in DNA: TGTGCCAGCAACTTAAACGGGGCGGCTAATCAGCCCCAGCATTTT.

CDR3 bases: TGTGCCAGCAGTCAACAGGGGAACACTGAAGCTTTCTTT. Protein product: CASSQQGNTEAFF. V is TRBV27 and J is TRBJ1-1, with D perhaps matching TRBD1 (6 bases). The CDR3 is 13 amino acids. Trimming left V 5 bases short and J 1 base short, with 8 bases between. Germline assignment: CDR1 MNHEY and CDR2 SMNVEV (reference sequence).

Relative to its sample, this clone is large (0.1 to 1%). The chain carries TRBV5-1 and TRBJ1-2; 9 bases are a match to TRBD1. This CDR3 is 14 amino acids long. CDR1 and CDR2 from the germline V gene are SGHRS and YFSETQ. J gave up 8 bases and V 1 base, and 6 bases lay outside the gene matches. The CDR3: CASSLLQGAEGYTF. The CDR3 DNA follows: TGCGCCAGCAGCTTGTTACAGGGGGCGGAGGGCTACACCTTC.

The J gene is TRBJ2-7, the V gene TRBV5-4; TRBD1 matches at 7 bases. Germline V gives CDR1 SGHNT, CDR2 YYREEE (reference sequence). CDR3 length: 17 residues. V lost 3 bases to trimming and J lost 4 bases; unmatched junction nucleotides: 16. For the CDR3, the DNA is TGTGCCAGCAGCTCCATCCACCCCGCGACAGGGCAATACGAGCAGTACTTC. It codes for CASSSIHPATGQYEQYF.

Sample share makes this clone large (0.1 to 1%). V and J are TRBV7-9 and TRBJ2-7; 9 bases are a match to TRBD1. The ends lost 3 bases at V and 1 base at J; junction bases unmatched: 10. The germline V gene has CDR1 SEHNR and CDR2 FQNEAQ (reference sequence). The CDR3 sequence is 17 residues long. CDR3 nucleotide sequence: TGTGCCAGCAGCTTTTTGCCCTCCGGGACAGGGTCCTACGAGCAGTACTTC. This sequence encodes CASSFLPSGTGSYEQYF.

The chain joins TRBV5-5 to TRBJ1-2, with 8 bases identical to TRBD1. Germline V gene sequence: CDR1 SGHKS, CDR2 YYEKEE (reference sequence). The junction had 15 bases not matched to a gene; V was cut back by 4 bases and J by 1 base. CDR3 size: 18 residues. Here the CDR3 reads CASSRSATGARFNYGYTF. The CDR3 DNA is TGTGCCAGCAGCCGTTCGGCGACAGGGGCAAGGTTTAACTATGGCTACACCTTC.

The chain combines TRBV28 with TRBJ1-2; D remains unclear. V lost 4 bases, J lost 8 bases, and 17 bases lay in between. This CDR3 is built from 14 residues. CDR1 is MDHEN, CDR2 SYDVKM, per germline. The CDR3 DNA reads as TGTGCCAGCAGTTCACCCAGCCGGCTCTCGGGCTACACCTTC. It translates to CASSSPSRLSGYTF.

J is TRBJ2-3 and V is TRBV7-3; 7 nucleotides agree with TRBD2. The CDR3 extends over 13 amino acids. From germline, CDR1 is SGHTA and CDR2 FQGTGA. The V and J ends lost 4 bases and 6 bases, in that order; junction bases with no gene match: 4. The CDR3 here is CASSSRGIDTQYF. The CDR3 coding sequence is TGTGCCAGCAGCTCGCGGGGGATTGATACGCAGTATTTT.

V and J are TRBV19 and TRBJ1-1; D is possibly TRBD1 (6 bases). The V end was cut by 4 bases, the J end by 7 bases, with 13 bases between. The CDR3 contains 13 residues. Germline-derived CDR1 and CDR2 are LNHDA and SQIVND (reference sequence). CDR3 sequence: CASSTGQRGEAFF. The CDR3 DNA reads TGTGCCAGTAGTACCGGACAGAGGGGTGAAGCTTTCTTT.

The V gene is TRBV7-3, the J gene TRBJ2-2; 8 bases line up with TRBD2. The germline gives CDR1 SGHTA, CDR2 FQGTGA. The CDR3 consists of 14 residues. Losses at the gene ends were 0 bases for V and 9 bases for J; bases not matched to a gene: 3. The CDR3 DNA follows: TGTGCCAGCAGCTTAACCGGGGGGGTCTGGGAGCTGTTTTTT. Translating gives CASSLTGGVWELFF.

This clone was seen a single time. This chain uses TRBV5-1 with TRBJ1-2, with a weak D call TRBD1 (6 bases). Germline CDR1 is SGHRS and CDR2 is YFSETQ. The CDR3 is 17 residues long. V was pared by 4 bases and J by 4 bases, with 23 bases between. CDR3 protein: CASSQQGSGALGYGYTF. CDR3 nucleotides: TGCGCCAGCAGCCAACAGGGTAGTGGGGCATTAGGCTATGGCTACACCTTC.